This T cell receptor (beta chain) comes out of a study of human T cells and chemical hapten exposure. Study background: Sensitization involved placing 2% DPC onto a roughly 2 cm by roughly 2 cm region of upper inner arm skin.

This clonotype was counted only a few times. V dropped 1 base and J dropped 1 base, with 11 bases sitting between them. This CDR3 has 15 amino acids. The germline gives CDR1 SGHKS, CDR2 YYEKEE (reference sequence). Indicated time point: pre-sensitization, week 0. Treatment denoted: therapeutic diphenylcyclopropenone sensitization with weekly scalp DPC. Unfractionated whole blood was the source of the extracted total RNA. TCRdb processed the RACE reads anew with MiXCR; each CDR3 protein has one entry. The profile shows 300,000 to 450,000 distinct CDR3 sequences, approximately 5.1% of them singletons. J is TRBJ1-1 and V is TRBV5-5; D gene unclear. The TCR was taken from a woman between 45 and 65 years old with alopecia areata. Some clones in this sample may be carry-over from other donors' samples. The sequencing here drew on whole blood, taken in connection with sensitization to the hapten diphenylcyclopropenone (DPC). As DNA, the CDR3 is TGTGCCAGCAGCTTGAGAGGAGAGAGGAACACTGAAGCTTTCTTT. Protein product: CASSLRGERNTEAFF.